This T cell receptor beta chain emerged from a study of CD8 T cells in ankylosing spondylitis. Germline CDR1 reads DFQATT; CDR2 reads SNEGSKA (reference sequence). This CDR3 spans 13 amino acids. The V end was cut by 3 bases, the J end by 3 bases, with 9 bases between. TCRdb reanalysed the 5' RACE reads using MiXCR and keeps one entry per CDR3 protein. There are approximately 200,000 distinct CDR3 sequences in the sample; more than 10% occur only once, and approximately 15% lies in the top ten. The sequence came from a male donor with ankylosing spondylitis or in good health (not recorded which). The sequencing input was blood, either unsorted or a sorted T cell fraction (not recorded which). The rearrangement joins TRBV20-1 to TRBJ2-1; D gene uncertain. CDR3: CSASSVDYNEQFF. The CDR3 DNA sequence: TGCAGTGCTAGTTCGGTAGACTACAATGAGCAGTTCTTC.